The 25 T cell receptor beta chains presented below share a single source sample, sequenced in a study of T cell changes during pregnancy in multiple sclerosis (dated by TCRdb to about 2019). Library prep was done by the immunoSEQ multiplex PCR assay. Held by TCRdb, this immuneACCESS table contains in-frame sequences only and omits some clones. Under half of the omission traces to an unresolved V gene where checked; the cause of the rest is unknown. This sample lists about 22,000 clones; roughly 90% were detected once. The ten biggest clones cover under 10% of the sample. This specimen was CD8+ T cells from peripheral blood mononuclear cells, taken after pregnancy. These receptor sequences come from a female donor with multiple sclerosis, enrolled in a pregnancy study.

The J gene is TRBJ2-7, the V gene TRBV7-6; 7 bases line up with TRBD1. The CDR3 consists of 14 residues. The J segment lost 1 base and the V segment lost 5 bases, leaving 5 bases of the junction unmatched. The V gene's germline CDR1 is SGHVS and CDR2 FNYEAQ. This CDR3 is CASSPWDSSYEQYF. CDR3 nucleotide sequence: TGTGCCAGCAGCCCCTGGGACAGTTCCTACGAGCAGTACTTC. Supplemented by reference TRBV7-6 and TRBJ2-7, the full variable domain reads GAGVSQSPRYKVTKRGQDVALRCDPISGHVSLYWYRQALGQGPEFLTYFNYEAQQDKSGLPNDRFSAERPEGSISTLTIQRTEQRDSAMYRCASSPWDSSYEQYFGPGTRLTVT.

The rearrangement links TRBV6-1 to TRBJ2-3; 8 nucleotides agree with TRBD2. Trimming took 2 bases from V and 2 from J; bases not matched to a gene: 3. CDR3 length equals 15 residues. In germline, CDR1 is MNHNS, CDR2 SASEGT. CDR3 coding DNA: TGTGCCAGCAGTGAATTAGCGGGGACCACAGATACGCAGTATTTT. This encodes CASSELAGTTDTQYF.

The rearrangement joins TRBV13 to TRBJ1-2; D is perhaps TRBD1 (5 bases). The CDR3 has 13 amino acids. Looked up from germline, CDR1 is PRHDT and CDR2 is FYEKMQ (reference sequence). Trimming took off 2 bases at V and 3 bases at J, with 7 bases between the two ends. The chain's CDR3 is CASSLKGDYGYTF. In nucleotides, the CDR3 is TGTGCCAGCAGCTTAAAAGGGGACTATGGCTACACCTTC.

This chain uses TRBV19 with TRBJ2-7; D perhaps matches TRBD1 (6 bases). The CDR3 is made up of 12 amino acids. Germline CDR1 LNHDA, CDR2 SQIVND (reference sequence). The ends were cut back, 10 bases at V and 3 bases at J, with 13 bases in the middle. In nucleotides, the CDR3 is TGTGCCACCTCTCCAGGGGACTACGAGCAGTACTTC. Amino acids: CATSPGDYEQYF.

This rearrangement joins TRBV7-7 to TRBJ2-7; D is undetermined. Germline V lookup: CDR1 SSHAT, CDR2 FNYEAQ (reference sequence). The CDR3 extends over 14 amino acids. V shed 1 base and J shed 0 bases, with 7 bases lying between them. CDR3 protein: CASSLEPGSYEQYF. CDR3 in DNA: TGTGCCAGCAGCTTAGAACCGGGCTCCTACGAGCAGTACTTC.

As for this clone: Because the CDR3 is missing its conserved closing phenylalanine or tryptophan, this is likely a read error. It is unclear where the CDR3 begins or ends on the DNA, so no DNA is shown, and the CDR3 is as TCRdb lists it. J is TRBJ1-1 and V is TRBV20-1; the table calls TRBD1, which could not be checked here. The CDR3 spans 8 residues, counting both ends. The germline gives CDR1 DFQATT, CDR2 SNEGSKA (reference sequence). CDR3: CSAGQVGL.

The V and J genes are TRBV25-1 and TRBJ2-7; no firm D call. CDR1 and CDR2 (germline): MGHDK, SYGVNS. The CDR3 spans 13 residues. Between the trimmed V and J ends, which lost 4 bases and 0 bases, there was a span of 7 bases. CDR3 residues: CASSAGFSYEQYF. The CDR3 DNA reads as TGTGCCAGCAGTGCCGGGTTCTCCTACGAGCAGTACTTC.

This clone has only one observation. This chain joins TRBV7-6 and TRBJ2-1, with D tentatively TRBD2 (6 bases). The CDR3 sequence is 16 residues long. Trimming removed 4 bases at V and 0 bases at J, with 13 bases between. The germline V gene encodes CDR1 SGHVS and CDR2 FNYEAQ. The CDR3 region is CASSWIAASSYNEQFF. The CDR3 region has the DNA TGTGCCAGCAGCTGGATAGCGGCTTCCTCCTACAATGAGCAGTTCTTC.

This chain links TRBV2 with TRBJ2-1, with TRBD2 matching 7 bases. CDR1 is SNHLY, CDR2 FYNNEI, per germline. V was clipped by 7 bases and J by 5 bases; unmatched bases: 11. CDR3 size: 15 residues. CDR3 amino acids: CASIPPREINNEQFF. CDR3 DNA: TGTGCCAGCATCCCTCCGCGGGAGATCAACAATGAGCAGTTCTTC.

The genes are TRBV5-8 and TRBJ2-5, with D maybe TRBD1 (6 bases). The V gene lost 3 bases and the J gene lost 7 bases, with 19 bases spanning the gap. The CDR3 runs 15 residues. Germline CDR1 reads SGHTS; CDR2 reads YDEGEE. Here the CDR3 DNA reads TGTGCCAGCAGCTATTCGGGACATTGGACGTGGACCCAGTACTTC. Amino acids: CASSYSGHWTWTQYF.

The chain has TRBV9 and TRBJ1-2; D ambiguous. CDR1 and CDR2 (germline): SGDLS, YYNGEE. V lost 2 bases to trimming and J lost 3 bases, with 14 bases between them. The CDR3 spans 15 residues. The CDR3 nucleotides are TGTGCCAGCAGCGTGGGCGGGGTGGGCGACTATGGCTACACCTTC. Its translation: CASSVGGVGDYGYTF.

This chain links TRBV27 with TRBJ2-1, with 11 bases fitting TRBD1. In germline, CDR1 is MNHEY, CDR2 SMNVEV (reference sequence). The CDR3 is 15 amino acids. The V segment lost 4 bases and the J segment 5 bases; nucleotides outside the gene matches: 4. CDR3 bases: TGTGCCAGCAGTTCCGGGACAGGGGGACACAATGAGCAGTTCTTC. Translation gives CASSSGTGGHNEQFF.

The chain recombines TRBV5-5 with TRBJ1-2; tentatively, D is TRBD1 (5 bases). This CDR3 comprises 15 residues. CDR1 and CDR2 from the germline V gene are SGHKS and YYEKEE (reference sequence). V was clipped by 0 bases and J by 0 bases, with 9 bases between them. Here the CDR3 reads CASSLVGAPNYGYTF. The CDR3 DNA sequence: TGTGCCAGCAGCTTGGTTGGGGCACCTAACTATGGCTACACCTTC.

The chain employs TRBV11-2 and TRBJ2-1; maybe TRBD2 (5 bases). This CDR3 is 16 amino acids long. Germline V gene lookup returns CDR1 SGHAT and CDR2 FQNNGV. The V end was cut by 3 bases, the J end by 8 bases, with 20 bases between. For the CDR3, the DNA is TGTGCCAGCAGCTTTGGGGAGATCCCGAAGGGCGATGAGCAGTTCTTC. Protein sequence: CASSFGEIPKGDEQFF.

The CDR3, as DNA: TGCGCCAGCAGCTTGAGAAGCGGACCGAGCTACGAGCAGTACTTC. This encodes CASSLRSGPSYEQYF. V gene TRBV5-1 combines with J gene TRBJ2-7; D may be TRBD2 (5 bases). Germline assignment: CDR1 SGHRS and CDR2 YFSETQ. The CDR3 is 15 amino acids. Trimming took off 1 base at V and 3 bases at J, with 14 bases between the two ends.

This rearrangement joins TRBV6-5 to TRBJ1-1; D call uncertain. CDR1 is MNHEY, CDR2 SVGAGI, per germline. The V end was cut by 2 bases, the J end by 1 base, with 8 bases between. This CDR3 region has 14 residues. DNA for the CDR3: TGTGCCAGCAGTTACGAAGAGGGGAACACTGAAGCTTTCTTT. Encoded protein: CASSYEEGNTEAFF.

The J gene is TRBJ2-7, the V gene TRBV7-9, with 9 bases matching TRBD2. Germline CDR1 reads SEHNR; CDR2 reads FQNEAQ (reference sequence). With V trimmed by 5 bases and J by 0 bases, 8 bases remained unmatched. This CDR3 is 16 amino acids long. Here the CDR3 DNA reads TGTGCCAGCAGCGAGGCGACTAGCGGCCTCTCCTACGAGCAGTACTTC. This translates into CASSEATSGLSYEQYF.

This clone has only one observation. The chain couples TRBV10-3 to TRBJ2-3, with 8 positions matching TRBD1. The CDR3 is made up of 18 amino acids. Germline V gives CDR1 ENHRY, CDR2 SYGVKD. V gave up 4 bases and J gave up 4 bases; unmatched junction bases: 16. CDR3 sequence: CAISGSNFGQGFSDTQYF. In DNA, the CDR3 is TGTGCCATCAGTGGTTCTAATTTCGGACAGGGATTCTCAGATACGCAGTATTTT.

The chain carries TRBV23-1 and TRBJ2-5; 10 bases fit TRBD2. TRBV23-1 is marked as an open reading frame, function uncertain. The ends lost 4 bases at V and 2 bases at J; junction bases unmatched: 10. The CDR3 has 17 amino acids. CDR3 sequence: CASSRRPSGSQQETQYF. CDR3 nucleotide sequence: TGCGCCAGCAGTCGTAGACCTAGCGGGAGTCAGCAAGAGACCCAGTACTTC.

The chain is built from TRBV5-6 and TRBJ2-1, with 14 positions matching TRBD2. The CDR3 runs 19 residues. Germline V gene data show CDR1 as SGHDT and CDR2 as YYEEEE. Trimming took 0 bases from V and 6 from J; bases not matched to a gene: 11. This CDR3 is CASSLARRLAGGPGNEQFF. CDR3 in DNA: TGTGCCAGCAGCTTGGCAAGGAGACTAGCGGGAGGGCCCGGCAATGAGCAGTTCTTC.

The J gene is TRBJ2-1, the V gene TRBV28; D might be TRBD1 (6 bases). Germline assignment: CDR1 MDHEN and CDR2 SYDVKM. This CDR3 is 16 amino acids long. V was clipped by 6 bases and J by 8 bases, with 23 bases between them. CDR3 sequence reads: CASSLTLGGSGHEQFF. In DNA form, the CDR3 reads TGTGCCAGCAGCCTCACCCTAGGGGGATCAGGCCATGAGCAGTTCTTC.

The rearrangement joins TRBV4-3 to TRBJ2-6; a weak D match, TRBD1 (5 bases). V was trimmed by 0 bases and J by 4 bases, leaving 10 bases between them. The CDR3 has 16 residues. Per germline, CDR1 LGHNA and CDR2 YSLEER. The CDR3 here is CASSQDYGAGANVLTF. In nucleotides, the CDR3 is TGCGCCAGCAGCCAAGATTATGGGGCGGGGGCCAACGTCCTGACTTTC.

J is TRBJ2-7 and V is TRBV10-2; TRBD1 agrees at 7 bases. This CDR3 has 12 amino acids. In germline, CDR1 is WSHSY, CDR2 SAAADI. V lost 0 bases, J lost 7 bases, and 0 bases stayed unmatched. CDR3 nucleotide sequence: TGCGCCAGCAGTGAGTCGACAGGGGAGCAGTACTTC. Its translation: CASSESTGEQYF.

This rearrangement joins TRBV21-1 to TRBJ2-7; the listed D gene, TRBD1, was not tested against the DNA. TRBV21-1 is listed as a pseudogene. This CDR3 is 16 amino acids long. CDR3 in amino acids: CASSASPGQGFYEQYF. CDR3 nucleotides: TGTGCCAGCAGCGCCTCACCGGGACAGGGATTCTACGAGCAGTACTTC.

The CDR3 protein is CASSPLRRLLNTEAFF. The CDR3 DNA reads as TGTGCCAGCTCACCACTTCGGAGGCTGCTGAACACTGAAGCTTTCTTT. This chain uses TRBV18 with TRBJ1-1; unclear D gene. The V gene's germline CDR1 is KGHSH and CDR2 LQKENI. The CDR3 is 16 amino acids. The V gene lost 1 base and the J gene lost 0 bases, with 12 bases spanning the gap.